A single sample is the source of the 25 T cell receptor beta chains below, sequenced in a study of blood T cell repertoires in COVID-19. Generated by immunoSEQ multiplex PCR, the TCRdb table keeps only in-frame clones and is missing some. The repertoire has 90,000 to 100,000 clones, roughly 89% of them found once; the top ten carry around 2%. Sequencing was carried out using peripheral blood. These receptor sequences come from a man between 65 and 79 years old with active or convalescent COVID-19.

CDR3: CASSLLAGGEQFF. Written as DNA, the CDR3 is TGTGCCAGCAGCTTATTGGCCGGGGGTGAGCAGTTCTTC. This chain joins TRBV11-3 and TRBJ2-1, with D tentatively TRBD2 (6 bases). The CDR3 is 13 residues long. V lost 2 bases and J lost 9, with 11 bases in between. Per germline, CDR1 SGHNT and CDR2 YENEEA.

This chain links TRBV25-1 with TRBJ1-1, with D tentatively TRBD1 (6 bases). CDR1 is MGHDK and CDR2 is SYGVNS in the germline V gene. This CDR3 comprises 13 residues. Trimming took off 7 bases at V and 6 bases at J, with 15 bases between the two ends. CDR3: CASIVGGGSEAFF. In DNA, the CDR3 is TGTGCCAGCATCGTCGGCGGGGGCTCTGAAGCTTTCTTT.

The V gene is TRBV5-1, the J gene TRBJ1-6, with TRBD1 matching over 11 bases. Germline V lookup: CDR1 SGHRS, CDR2 YFSETQ. Trimming at V came to 5 bases and at J to 10 bases, leaving 5 bases not matched to a gene. The CDR3 has 14 residues. The CDR3 bases are TGCGCCAGCAGGACGGGACAGGGGGGATCACCCCTCCACTTT. Translated: CASRTGQGGSPLHF.

This sequence joins TRBV27 and TRBJ1-5; no firm D call. The ends were cut back, 6 bases at V and 2 bases at J, with 8 bases in the middle. Germline V gene lookup returns CDR1 MNHEY and CDR2 SMNVEV (reference sequence). There are 13 residues in the CDR3. CDR3 in DNA: TGTGCCAGCAGGCCTACCGGCAATCAGCCCCAGCATTTT. It specifies CASRPTGNQPQHF.

This clone was observed a handful of times. The chain recombines TRBV28 with TRBJ1-2; D call uncertain. Germline-derived CDR1 and CDR2 are MDHEN and SYDVKM. This CDR3 contains 13 residues. Trimming took 5 bases from V and 5 from J, leaving 12 bases between them. The CDR3 protein is CASSNLGSYGYTF. CDR3 coding DNA: TGTGCCAGCAGTAATCTAGGGAGTTATGGCTACACCTTC.

V gene TRBV12-5 combines with J gene TRBJ1-1; D call uncertain. Trimming took 5 bases from V and 3 from J, leaving 10 bases between them. Germline V gene sequence: CDR1 LGHNT, CDR2 FRNRAP. The CDR3 runs 13 residues. The CDR3 sequence is CASGPRTYTEAFF. As DNA, the CDR3 is TGTGCTAGTGGTCCCCGAACATACACTGAAGCTTTCTTT.

The CDR3 sequence: CATSRGGDHSNQPQHF. The CDR3 coding sequence is TGTGCCACCAGCAGAGGGGGAGACCATAGCAATCAGCCCCAGCATTTT. The J gene is TRBJ1-5, the V gene TRBV15; D gene uncertain. The V end was cut by 1 base, the J end by 0 bases, with 10 bases between. The CDR3 has 16 amino acids. Per the germline V gene, CDR1 is LNHNV and CDR2 is YYDKDF (reference sequence).

This chain uses TRBV6-6 with TRBJ1-1, with TRBD1 matching over 9 bases. Germline lookup yields CDR1 MNHNY and CDR2 SVGAGI (reference sequence). This CDR3 is 16 amino acids long. Trimming at V came to 5 bases and at J to 4 bases, leaving 11 bases not matched to a gene. The CDR3 DNA reads as TGTGCCAGCAGTCCAACTTGGACAGGGGAGACCACTGAAGCTTTCTTT. It encodes CASSPTWTGETTEAFF.

The chain couples TRBV18 to TRBJ2-3, with 7 bases matching TRBD1. The CDR3 is made up of 15 amino acids. The V segment lost 8 bases and the J segment 6 bases; nucleotides outside the gene matches: 14. The germline V gene encodes CDR1 KGHSH and CDR2 LQKENI. The CDR3: CASARGTGTDDTQYF. Written as DNA, the CDR3 is TGTGCCAGCGCTCGAGGTACGGGGACAGACGATACGCAGTATTTT.

This chain links TRBV13 with TRBJ2-1; D gene uncertain. Germline values: CDR1 PRHDT, CDR2 FYEKMQ (reference sequence). This CDR3 spans 14 amino acids. Between the trimmed V and J ends, which lost 0 bases and 9 bases, there was a span of 12 bases. CDR3 DNA: TGTGCCAGCAGCTTAGGCCCCTCCCTTCCTGAGCAGTTCTTC. Amino acids: CASSLGPSLPEQFF.

This CDR3 is CASSPTGSGNTIYF. As DNA, the CDR3 is TGTGCCAGCAGCCCAACAGGGAGCGGAAACACCATATATTTT. The gene calls are TRBV5-4 and TRBJ1-3, with D maybe TRBD1 (6 bases). Germline CDR1 is SGHNT and CDR2 is YYREEE (reference sequence). This CDR3 is 14 amino acids long. V was shortened by 4 bases and J by 4 bases, with 12 bases between the two germline ends.

This clone was observed a single time. The rearrangement links TRBV27 to TRBJ1-5, with D unresolved. Germline lookup yields CDR1 MNHEY and CDR2 SMNVEV (reference sequence). V was clipped by 2 bases and J by 5 bases, with 7 bases between them. This CDR3 spans 13 amino acids. In DNA form, the CDR3 reads TGTGCCAGCAGTTTAATGGCCCATCAGCCCCAGCATTTT. Protein product: CASSLMAHQPQHF.

This clone was seen just once. The rearrangement uses TRBV28 and TRBJ1-5; D is possibly TRBD1 (5 bases). There are 12 residues in the CDR3. V was cut by 8 bases and J by 4 bases, with 9 bases left in between. Germline V CDR1 and CDR2: MDHEN, SYDVKM. The CDR3 DNA reads TGTGCCAGCCAGGGAAGGAATCAGCCCCAGCATTTT. Translated: CASQGRNQPQHF.

The chain uses TRBV19 and TRBJ1-2, with TRBD1 as a possible D gene (5 bases). CDR1 LNHDA and CDR2 SQIVND come from the germline V gene (reference sequence). Trimming took 7 bases from V and 4 from J, leaving 19 bases between them. CDR3 length: 15 residues. This CDR3 is CASISAGSWGYGYTF. In DNA, the CDR3 is TGTGCCAGTATCTCTGCAGGGTCATGGGGCTATGGCTACACCTTC. The variable domain in full, with the rest retrieved from reference TRBV19 and TRBJ1-2, is DGGITQSPKYLFRKEGQNVTLSCEQNLNHDAMYWYRQDPGQGLRLIYYSQIVNDFQKGDIAEGYSVSREKKESFPLTVTSAQKNPTAFYLCASISAGSWGYGYTFGSGTRLTVV.

Only one count was recorded for this clone. V and J are TRBV7-9 and TRBJ1-3; no firm D call. Germline loops: CDR1 SEHNR, CDR2 FQNEAQ (reference sequence). The CDR3 covers 15 residues. V dropped 6 bases and J dropped 0 bases, with 12 bases sitting between them. DNA for the CDR3: TGTGCCAGCAGACACGACATAATCTCTGGAAACACCATATATTTT. Its protein product is CASRHDIISGNTIYF.

V usage is TRBV19 and J usage is TRBJ1-5, with D maybe TRBD1 (6 bases). Trimming pared 1 base from V and 4 bases from J, leaving 11 bases between. Germline CDR1 LNHDA, CDR2 SQIVND (reference sequence). This CDR3 region has 15 residues. In DNA form, the CDR3 reads TGTGCCAGTAGTATAGTCCAGGGGAATAATCAGCCCCAGCATTTT. Protein product: CASSIVQGNNQPQHF.

The V gene is TRBV28, the J gene TRBJ2-1; TRBD1 agrees at 9 bases. With 7 bases clipped from V and 1 base from J, the junction kept 8 bases outside the gene matches. Germline V gives CDR1 MDHEN, CDR2 SYDVKM. The CDR3 consists of 16 residues. The CDR3 DNA follows: TGTGCCAGCAACTCACAGGGGGCAGAATCCTACAATGAGCAGTTCTTC. Amino acids: CASNSQGAESYNEQFF.

V usage is TRBV5-4 and J usage is TRBJ2-5; D is perhaps TRBD2 (7 bases). The CDR3 spans 14 residues. Germline CDR1 and CDR2: SGHNT and YYREEE (reference sequence). Trimming stripped 1 base from V and 5 bases from J, with 12 bases between. CDR3 loop: CASSLLGGAETQYF. CDR3 nucleotides: TGTGCCAGCAGCTTGTTAGGGGGGGCTGAGACCCAGTACTTC.

The CDR3 loop reads CASSTNSDTQYF. CDR3 nucleotide sequence: TGTGCCAGCAGCACCAACTCGGATACGCAGTATTTT. The chain joins TRBV7-3 to TRBJ2-3; D unclear. Trimming left V 5 bases short and J 6 bases short, with 9 bases between. The CDR3 runs 12 residues. Germline V gene data show CDR1 as SGHTA and CDR2 as FQGTGA.

CDR3 sequence (DNA): TGTGCCAGCAGGAGGGACTGGACCTATAATTCACCCCTCCACTTT. Protein sequence: CASRRDWTYNSPLHF. The V gene is TRBV28, the J gene TRBJ1-6; maybe TRBD1 (5 bases). CDR1 is MDHEN and CDR2 is SYDVKM in the germline V gene. The CDR3 has 15 residues. V lost 6 bases, J lost 2 bases, and 11 bases lay in between.

In nucleotides, the CDR3 is TGTGCCAGCAGTGAAACCGGGATGAACACTGAAGCTTTCTTT. Residues: CASSETGMNTEAFF. J is TRBJ1-1 and V is TRBV6-1; D gene uncertain. This CDR3 comprises 14 residues. From germline, CDR1 is MNHNS and CDR2 SASEGT. Trimming removed 2 bases from V and 0 bases from J, with 7 bases in between.

The chain joins TRBV6-1 to TRBJ1-4; 8 bases are shared with TRBD1. This CDR3 comprises 18 residues. The ends lost 3 bases at V and 0 bases at J; junction bases unmatched: 9. In germline, CDR1 is MNHNS, CDR2 SASEGT. The DNA for the CDR3 is TGTGCCAGCAGTGATTCCTGGACAGGGTGGGCAACTAATGAAAAACTGTTTTTT. Protein: CASSDSWTGWATNEKLFF.

The rearrangement joins TRBV3-1 (or the pseudogene TRBV3-2) to TRBJ1-1; D is perhaps TRBD1 (5 bases). CDR1 is LGHDT, CDR2 YNNKEL, per germline (reference sequence). Trimming removed 1 base at V and 5 bases at J, with 11 bases between. This CDR3 spans 14 amino acids. The CDR3 reads CASSQGGVGTEAFF. The CDR3 nucleotides are TGTGCCAGCAGCCAAGGGGGGGTTGGGACTGAAGCTTTCTTT.

The table lists this clone with a count of one. This chain uses TRBV5-1 with TRBJ1-1; D gene unclear. Germline values: CDR1 SGHRS, CDR2 YFSETQ. The CDR3 is 14 amino acids. Trimming took 1 base from V and 1 from J, leaving 8 bases between them. CDR3 nucleotide sequence: TGCGCCAGCAGCTTGCAGGAGGGGAACACTGAAGCTTTCTTT. Its protein product is CASSLQEGNTEAFF.

The V gene is TRBV6-2 or TRBV6-3, the J gene TRBJ1-5, with 8 bases identical to TRBD1. The CDR3 is made up of 15 amino acids. Trimming removed 2 bases from V and 5 bases from J; junction bases left unmatched: 5. The germline V gene has CDR1 MNHEY and CDR2 SVGEGT. The CDR3 spells CASSYGQGSDQPQHF. CDR3 DNA: TGTGCCAGCAGTTACGGACAGGGAAGTGATCAGCCCCAGCATTTT.